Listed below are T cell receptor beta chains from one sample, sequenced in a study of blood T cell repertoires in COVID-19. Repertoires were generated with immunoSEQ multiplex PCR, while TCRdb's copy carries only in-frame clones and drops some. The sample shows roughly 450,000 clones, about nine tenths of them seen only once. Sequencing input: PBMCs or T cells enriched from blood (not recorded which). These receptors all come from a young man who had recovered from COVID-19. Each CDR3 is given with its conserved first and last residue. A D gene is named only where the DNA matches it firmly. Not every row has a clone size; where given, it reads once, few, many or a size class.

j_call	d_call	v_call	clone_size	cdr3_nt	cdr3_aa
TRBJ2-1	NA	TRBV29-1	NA	TGCAGCGTTGCGTTTGGAGGTGAGCAGTTCTTC	CSVAFGGEQFF
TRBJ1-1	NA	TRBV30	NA	TGTGCCTGGAGTAGCAGGGGCCAGGGTGACACTGAAGCTTTCTTT	CAWSSRGQGDTEAFF
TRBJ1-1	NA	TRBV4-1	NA	TGCGCCAGCAGCCAAGTAGGAAGGGTGTCAAAGGGGGCTTTCTTT	CASSQVGRVSKGAFF
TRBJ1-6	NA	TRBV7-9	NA	TGTGCCAGCAGTCAGACCGGGACAAATAATTCACCCCTCCACTTT	CASSQTGTNNSPLHF
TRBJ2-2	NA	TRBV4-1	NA	TGCGCCAGCAGCCAACTTGGGCCCGGGGAGCTGTTTTTT	CASSQLGPGELFF
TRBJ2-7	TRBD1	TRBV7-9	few	TGTGCCAGCAGCCCCCAGGCTCCGGGACAGACCTCCTACGAGCAGTACTTC	CASSPQAPGQTSYEQYF
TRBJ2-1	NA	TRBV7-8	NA	TGTGCCAGCAGCTCGCCCGGGAGTGATGAGCAGTTCTTC	CASSSPGSDEQFF
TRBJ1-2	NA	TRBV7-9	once	TGTGCCAGCAGCCACGGACGGGAAACCTATGGCTACACCTTC	CASSHGRETYGYTF
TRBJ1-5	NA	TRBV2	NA	TGTGCCAGCAGTGCCGACAGTTTTAGCAATCAGCCCCAGCATTTT	CASSADSFSNQPQHF
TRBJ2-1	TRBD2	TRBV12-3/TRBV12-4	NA	TGTGCCAGCCGGAGCGGGAGGGCCAATGAGCAGTTCTTC	CASRSGRANEQFF
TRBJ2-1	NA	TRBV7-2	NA	TGTGCCAGCAGCTCCGGGACTCAGAGGGGTGAGCAGTTCTTC	CASSSGTQRGEQFF
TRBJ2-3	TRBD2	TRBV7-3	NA	TGTGCCAGCAGCTTAGTGGGAGGGATCACAGATACGCAGTATTTT	CASSLVGGITDTQYF